These T cell receptor beta chains were read from a single sample in a study of T cells in localized non-small cell lung cancer. TCRdb's table, derived via immunoSEQ multiplex PCR, lists solely in-frame clones and lacks some. The table lists 60,000 to 65,000 clones, 75% to 90% of them singletons. The sequencing used peripheral blood, collected before any cancer treatment. These receptor sequences come from a woman aged 35 to 70 with stage I lung adenocarcinoma. Both conserved end residues are part of each CDR3. The D gene is left open where the match is weak. Only some rows state a clone size, as once, few, many or a class for expanded clones.

size: -
length: 13
D: TRBD1
V: TRBV29-1
J: TRBJ1-1
DNA: TGCAGCGGGCGGGGACAGGGGATCACTGAAGCTTTCTTT
CDR3: CSGRGQGITEAFF

size: -
length: 16
D: -
V: TRBV9
J: TRBJ2-2
DNA: TGTGCCAGCAGCCCCGGGGGGACACTCGACACCGGGGAGCTGTTTTTT
CDR3: CASSPGGTLDTGELFF

size: -
length: 14
D: TRBD2
V: TRBV7-3
J: TRBJ2-1
DNA: TGTGCCAGCAGCTTAAAGGGGACTAGTTCCCAGCAGTTCTTC
CDR3: CASSLKGTSSQQFF

size: -
length: 13
D: -
V: TRBV6-5
J: TRBJ2-3
DNA: TGTGCCAGCAGTTACTCGTTTATGGATACGCAGTATTTT
CDR3: CASSYSFMDTQYF

size: -
length: 13
D: -
V: TRBV19
J: TRBJ1-1
DNA: TGTGCCAGTAACAATTACAGGAACACTGAAGCTTTCTTT
CDR3: CASNNYRNTEAFF

size: -
length: 16
D: -
V: TRBV19
J: TRBJ1-5
DNA: TGTGCCAGTAGTATCAGGCCAGGGTTTAGCAATCAGCCCCAGCATTTT
CDR3: CASSIRPGFSNQPQHF

size: -
length: 15
D: TRBD1
V: TRBV30
J: TRBJ2-1
DNA: TGTGCCTGGAGTCAACAGGGGGCGGCCTACAATGAGCAGTTCTTC
CDR3: CAWSQQGAAYNEQFF

size: -
length: 14
D: -
V: TRBV5-3
J: TRBJ1-4
DNA: TGTGCCAGAAGCCGCCGGGGATTCAATGAAAAACTGTTTTTT
CDR3: CARSRRGFNEKLFF

size: -
length: 14
D: -
V: TRBV19
J: TRBJ2-3
DNA: TGTGCCAGTAGAGACAGCCCGTGGAGAGATACGCAGTATTTT
CDR3: CASRDSPWRDTQYF

size: -
length: 15
D: TRBD2
V: TRBV7-9
J: TRBJ2-7
DNA: TGTGCCAGCAGCGTCCCGGGACTAGCGGGGGGCGAGCAGTACTTC
CDR3: CASSVPGLAGGEQYF

size: -
length: 20
D: -
V: TRBV21-1
J: TRBJ2-2
DNA: TGTGCCAGCAGCAAATTGCGGGTAGGCGGAAAACATCATATCACCGGGGAGCTGTTTTTT
CDR3: CASSKLRVGGKHHITGELFF

size: -
length: 15
D: TRBD1
V: TRBV19
J: TRBJ2-1
DNA: TGTGCCAGTAGTTCCCGGGACAGGGTTTACAATGAGCAGTTCTTC
CDR3: CASSSRDRVYNEQFF

size: -
length: 13
D: -
V: TRBV15
J: TRBJ1-1
DNA: TGTGCCACCAGCCTTGAGTGGAACACTGAAGCTTTCTTT
CDR3: CATSLEWNTEAFF

size: -
length: 10
D: -
V: TRBV21-1
J: TRBJ2-7
DNA: TGTGCCAGCATGGGGTGCGAGCAGTACTTC
CDR3: CASMGCEQYF

size: -
length: 12
D: -
V: TRBV6-5
J: TRBJ1-6
DNA: TGTGCCAGCAGTTCGGGAATCTCTTCCCTCCACTTT
CDR3: CASSSGISSLHF

size: -
length: 18
D: TRBD1
V: TRBV11-2
J: TRBJ1-4
DNA: TGTGCCAGCAGCCGTGTGTTGACAGGGGGTTCGAGTAATGAAAAACTGTTTTTT
CDR3: CASSRVLTGGSSNEKLFF

size: -
length: 15
D: -
V: TRBV7-6
J: TRBJ2-1
DNA: TGTGCCAGCAGCTTATTACCTAAGACTGGTAATGAGCAGTTCTTC
CDR3: CASSLLPKTGNEQFF

size: -
length: 14
D: TRBD2
V: TRBV5-4
J: TRBJ2-1
DNA: TGTGCCAGCAGCTTGGGGACTAGCCTCAATGAGCAGTTCTTC
CDR3: CASSLGTSLNEQFF

size: few
length: 13
D: -
V: TRBV6-6
J: TRBJ2-3
DNA: TGTGCCAGCGGACGCGGGCTGGATATTACGCAGTATTTT
CDR3: CASGRGLDITQYF

size: -
length: 13
D: -
V: TRBV27
J: TRBJ2-7
DNA: TGTGCCAGCAGTCTTCAGGGGACGTACGAGCAGTACTTC
CDR3: CASSLQGTYEQYF

size: -
length: 16
D: TRBD1
V: TRBV2
J: TRBJ1-1
DNA: TGTGCCAGCAGTGAAAGGACAGGGGGTGGGAACACTGAAGCTTTCTTT
CDR3: CASSERTGGGNTEAFF

size: once
length: 13
D: -
V: TRBV7-6
J: TRBJ1-4
DNA: TGTGCCAGCAGCCGTCCGGGGGGTGAAAAACTGTTTTTT
CDR3: CASSRPGGEKLFF

size: -
length: 14
D: TRBD1
V: TRBV5-5
J: TRBJ2-3
DNA: TGTGCCAGCAGCTTTGGGACAGGGCCAGATACGCAGTATTTT
CDR3: CASSFGTGPDTQYF

size: -
length: 12
D: -
V: TRBV6-1
J: TRBJ1-1
DNA: TGTGCCAGCAGCCTCACCGGGACTGAAGCTTTCTTT
CDR3: CASSLTGTEAFF

size: few
length: 13
D: -
V: TRBV7-3
J: TRBJ1-1
DNA: TGTGCCAGCAGCTTAACGAGGGACACTGAAGCTTTCTTT
CDR3: CASSLTRDTEAFF

size: -
length: 15
D: -
V: TRBV4-2
J: TRBJ1-1
DNA: TGTGCCAGCAGCCTCAACAGGGTCGAGAACACTGAAGCTTTCTTT
CDR3: CASSLNRVENTEAFF

size: -
length: 13
D: -
V: TRBV9
J: TRBJ1-2
DNA: TGTGCCAGCAGCGCCCCGGACTCCTATGGCTACACCTTC
CDR3: CASSAPDSYGYTF

size: -
length: 15
D: -
V: TRBV5-1
J: TRBJ2-7
DNA: TGCGCCAGCAGCTTGGGCGGTCAGGGTATCAACGAGCAGTACTTC
CDR3: CASSLGGQGINEQYF

size: -
length: 14
D: -
V: TRBV5-1
J: TRBJ1-5
DNA: TGCGCCAGCAGCTTATGGGGGGGCAATCAGCCCCAGCATTTT
CDR3: CASSLWGGNQPQHF

size: -
length: 14
D: TRBD1
V: TRBV18
J: TRBJ2-1
DNA: TGTGCCAGCTCAAGACAGACAGGGGGCAATGAGCAGTTCTTC
CDR3: CASSRQTGGNEQFF

size: -
length: 14
D: TRBD2
V: TRBV5-4
J: TRBJ2-5
DNA: TGTGCCAGCAGCTTAGCGGGAACTCAAGAGACCCAGTACTTC
CDR3: CASSLAGTQETQYF